This TCR beta chain was sequenced for a study of radiation and T cells in renal cell carcinoma. Overall study context: Nephrectomy followed 15 Gy stereotactic body radiation by 4 weeks.

Noted time point: baseline pretreatment blood. Treatment reported: 15 Gy SBRT to primary tumor, nephrectomy 4 weeks later. The assay was immunoSEQ multiplex PCR, and TCRdb's table has in-frame clones only and misses some. The sample carries 150,000 or so clones, 75% to 90% recorded once. This clone has a handful of counts. Its antigen is still unknown. Germline trimming cut 6 bases from V and 5 bases from J; bases unmatched to any gene: 8. This CDR3 region has 15 residues. Germline CDR1 MNHNY, CDR2 SVGAGI (reference sequence). Regarding the study as a whole: Top tumor clonotypes rose in blood 2 weeks post-radiation, then contracted.

This sample comprised blood, obtained from a patient whose treatment included radiotherapy and nephrectomy. V and J are TRBV6-6 and TRBJ2-1, with TRBD1 matching over 9 bases. This TCR derives from a woman aged 50 to 60 with renal cell carcinoma. The CDR3: CASRGGTGIDNEQFF. CDR3 nucleotides: TGTGCCAGCAGGGGAGGGACAGGGATCGACAATGAGCAGTTCTTC.